This is a list of T cell receptor beta chains from one sample in a study of blood T cell repertoires in COVID-19. Method: immunoSEQ multiplex PCR; TCRdb's copy keeps in-frame clones and lacks some. The table has about 270,000 clones, about 85% seen once; the top ten hold about an eighth. Sequenced: peripheral blood. These receptors originate from a human donor in a cohort sampled during active COVID-19. The CDR3 runs from the conserved cysteine through the conserved F or W. A D gene is named only where the DNA matches it firmly. Size is omitted from some rows. Given values are once, few, many or a class for expanded clones.

- TRBJ1-4 - TRBV19 CASSIGDRIGEKLFF TGTGCCAGTAGTATCGGAGACAGGATTGGAGAAAAACTGTTTTTT
few TRBJ1-6 - TRBV27 CASSSTAPLDNSPLHF TGTGCCAGCAGTTCGACAGCTCCCCTGGATAATTCACCCCTCCACTTT
- TRBJ2-4 - TRBV27 CASSPWDTAKNIQYF TGTGCCAGCAGTCCATGGGACACCGCCAAAAACATTCAGTACTTC
- TRBJ2-3 - TRBV7-2 CASSLQGGNLGDTQYF TGTGCCAGCAGCTTACAGGGCGGGAATCTGGGAGATACGCAGTATTTT
- TRBJ1-2 - TRBV5-1 CASSSPQGSGYTF TGCGCCAGCAGCTCCCCCCAGGGTTCGGGCTACACCTTC
- TRBJ2-7 - TRBV28 CASRNLGGDGQYF TGTGCCAGCAGGAATTTAGGAGGGGACGGGCAGTACTTC
- TRBJ2-2 TRBD1 TRBV6-1 CASSKEGQGEDTGELFF TGTGCCAGCAGTAAAGAAGGACAGGGGGAAGACACCGGGGAGCTGTTTTTT
- TRBJ2-1 - TRBV15 CATSREGGEQFF TGTGCCACCAGCAGAGAGGGGGGTGAGCAGTTCTTC
- TRBJ2-1 - TRBV2 CASSVAGRSYNEQFF TGTGCCAGCAGTGTTGCGGGCAGGAGTTACAATGAGCAGTTCTTC
- TRBJ2-2 - TRBV4-1 CASSQGGYTGELFF TGCGCCAGCAGCCAAGGCGGCTACACCGGGGAGCTGTTTTTT
- TRBJ2-2 - TRBV2 CASSVQGFGGELFF TGTGCCAGCAGTGTACAGGGCTTCGGCGGGGAGCTGTTTTTT
- TRBJ1-5 - TRBV2 CASSPVDSNQPQHF TGTGCCAGCAGTCCCGTAGATTCGAATCAGCCCCAGCATTTT
- TRBJ1-1 - TRBV19 CASSMREGTEAFF TGTGCCAGTAGTATGAGGGAGGGCACTGAAGCTTTCTTT
- TRBJ2-7 TRBD1 TRBV14 CASSRGTGEGQYF TGTGCCAGCAGCCGCGGGACAGGGGAAGGGCAGTACTTC
- TRBJ2-1 - TRBV5-8 CASSLLDSNEQFF TGTGCCAGCAGCTTGCTGGACAGCAATGAGCAGTTCTTC
- TRBJ2-7 - TRBV6-6 CASSSPSSYEQYF TGTGCCAGCAGTTCGCCCTCTAGCTACGAGCAGTACTTC
- TRBJ2-2 TRBD2 TRBV7-3 CASGQTSGSTGELFF TGTGCCAGCGGCCAAACTAGCGGGAGCACCGGGGAGCTGTTTTTT
- TRBJ2-5 TRBD1 TRBV27 CASSPRTGASQETQYF TGTGCCAGCAGTCCCCGAACAGGGGCCTCGCAAGAGACCCAGTACTTC
- TRBJ2-3 - TRBV5-1 CASSLGGFGTDTQYF TGCGCCAGCAGCTTAGGGGGATTTGGCACAGATACGCAGTATTTT
- TRBJ2-7 TRBD2 TRBV5-1 CASSLGKAGGPPYEQYF TGCGCCAGCAGCTTGGGGAAAGCGGGAGGACCTCCCTACGAGCAGTACTTC
- TRBJ2-1 - TRBV3-1/TRBV3-2 CASSSRDSNFLYNEQFF TGTGCCAGCAGCTCCCGGGACTCCAATTTCCTCTACAATGAGCAGTTCTTC
- TRBJ1-2 - TRBV15 CATSTRLSRGAGGYTF TGTGCCACCAGCACTAGGCTCTCGCGCGGGGCGGGCGGCTACACCTTC
few TRBJ1-5 - TRBV12-3/TRBV12-4 CASSVGLDQPQHF TGTGCCAGCAGTGTCGGACTCGATCAGCCCCAGCATTTT
- TRBJ1-4 - TRBV5-4 CASSLGAGREKLFF TGTGCCAGCAGCTTAGGGGCGGGGCGTGAAAAACTGTTTTTT
- TRBJ1-3 - TRBV19 CASRNRAGNTIYF TGTGCCAGTAGGAACAGGGCTGGAAACACCATATATTTT
once TRBJ1-6 TRBD1 TRBV18 CASSPDRVRAPLHF TGTGCCAGCTCACCGGACAGGGTCCGCGCACCCCTCCACTTT
- TRBJ2-7 TRBD2 TRBV5-1 CASSLTSGSLGEQYF TGCGCCAGCAGCTTGACTAGCGGGAGCTTGGGTGAGCAGTACTTC
- TRBJ2-5 - TRBV12-3/TRBV12-4 CASSLATGETQYF TGTGCCAGCAGTTTAGCAACAGGAGAGACCCAGTACTTC
- TRBJ1-1 - TRBV11-2 CASSEQYEAFF TGTGCCAGCAGCGAACAGTATGAAGCTTTCTTT
- TRBJ2-1 TRBD2 TRBV7-9 CASSLSGRANNEQFF TGTGCCAGCAGCTTAAGCGGGAGGGCCAACAATGAGCAGTTCTTC
few TRBJ2-1 - TRBV11-2 CASSLTKNEQFF TGTGCCAGCAGCTTAACAAAGAATGAGCAGTTCTTC
- TRBJ2-2 - TRBV9 CASSVAGSRTGELFF TGTGCCAGCAGCGTAGCCGGGTCCCGAACCGGGGAGCTGTTTTTT
- TRBJ2-7 TRBD2 TRBV29-1 CSVGLAGASYEQYF TGCAGCGTTGGATTGGCGGGAGCCTCCTACGAGCAGTACTTC
- TRBJ2-2 TRBD2 TRBV19 CATRTSGRLTGELFF TGTGCCACCAGGACTAGCGGGAGGCTCACCGGGGAGCTGTTTTTT
once TRBJ2-1 - TRBV7-2 CASRIPLTSGNEQFF TGTGCCAGCAGGATCCCCCTAACTTCGGGCAATGAGCAGTTCTTC
- TRBJ1-4 - TRBV6-5 CASSPRSPNEKLFF TGTGCCAGCAGTCCCCGTAGTCCGAATGAAAAACTGTTTTTT
once TRBJ2-1 TRBD2 TRBV2 CASSELAGGLTRNEQFF TGTGCCAGCAGTGAACTAGCGGGTGGTTTAACCCGCAATGAGCAGTTCTTC
- TRBJ1-1 TRBD1 TRBV7-2 CASSSTQGANTEAFF TGTGCCAGCAGCTCGACTCAGGGGGCGAACACTGAAGCTTTCTTT
once TRBJ2-1 - TRBV7-9 CASSSGYEQFF TGTGCCAGCAGCTCGGGGTATGAGCAGTTCTTC
- TRBJ2-3 - TRBV7-9 CASSFSQIITDTQYF TGTGCCAGCAGCTTTTCACAGATTATTACAGATACGCAGTATTTT
- TRBJ1-3 - TRBV7-6 CASSLGRAGSGNTIYF TGTGCCAGCAGCTTGGGCAGGGCAGGGTCTGGAAACACCATATATTTT
once TRBJ2-5 TRBD1 TRBV5-1 CASSSTGTEGETQYF TGCGCCAGCAGCTCTACCGGGACAGAAGGAGAGACCCAGTACTTC
- TRBJ2-5 - TRBV15 CATSREGVGRETQYF TGTGCCACCAGCAGAGAGGGAGTAGGGAGGGAGACCCAGTACTTC
- TRBJ1-1 - TRBV7-2 CASIPLGGANTEAFF TGTGCCAGCATCCCCTTGGGGGGGGCGAACACTGAAGCTTTCTTT
- TRBJ2-7 TRBD2 TRBV19 CASRSGAYEQYF TGTGCCAGTAGGAGCGGGGCCTACGAGCAGTACTTC
once TRBJ2-2 TRBD1 TRBV5-1 CASSFRTGGIGTGELFF TGCGCCAGCAGCTTCAGGACAGGGGGCATCGGCACCGGGGAGCTGTTTTTT
few TRBJ2-7 - TRBV5-1 CASSLQGTYEQYF TGCGCCAGCAGCTTGCAGGGAACCTACGAGCAGTACTTC
- TRBJ2-7 - TRBV28 CASRRAGSYEQYF TGTGCCAGCAGGCGTGCTGGCTCCTACGAGCAGTACTTC
- TRBJ1-2 - TRBV6-2/TRBV6-3 CASSKPPQVVGYTF TGTGCCAGCAGTAAACCCCCACAGGTGGTGGGCTACACCTTC
few TRBJ1-2 - TRBV20-1 CSASAGGVGPNYGYTF TGCAGTGCTAGTGCGGGGGGCGTAGGGCCTAACTATGGCTACACCTTC
- TRBJ2-7 TRBD2 TRBV3-1/TRBV3-2 CASSQEQLAVYEQYF TGTGCCAGCAGCCAAGAACAACTAGCGGTCTACGAGCAGTACTTC
- TRBJ2-2 - TRBV19 CASSSGAANTGELFF TGTGCCAGTAGCTCAGGGGCCGCGAACACCGGGGAGCTGTTTTTT
- TRBJ1-2 TRBD1 TRBV14 CASSQVGTELRYGYTF TGTGCCAGCAGCCAAGTGGGGACAGAGCTCCGATATGGCTACACCTTC
- TRBJ1-3 - TRBV7-2 CASSLTITGSGNTIYF TGTGCCAGCAGCTTAACGATTACGGGTTCTGGAAACACCATATATTTT
- TRBJ2-2 TRBD1 TRBV18 CASSPRPGGYTGELFF TGTGCCAGCTCACCTCGCCCAGGGGGATACACCGGGGAGCTGTTTTTT
- TRBJ1-5 - TRBV7-8 CASSLADGGSKPQHF TGTGCCAGCAGCTTAGCGGACGGGGGGTCTAAGCCCCAGCATTTT
once TRBJ2-3 TRBD1 TRBV28 CACKGQGTDTQYF TGTGCCTGCAAGGGACAGGGGACAGATACGCAGTATTTT